What follows are 7 T cell receptor beta chains derived from one specimen sequenced in a study of early T cells in non-severe SARS-CoV-2 infection. TCRdb independently ran MiXCR on the 5' RACE reads; one entry per CDR3 protein. The sample yields about 100,000 distinct CDR3 sequences, 9.5% to 13% seen once. The sample comprised whole blood. These TCRs come from an adult who was a healthcare worker with PCR-confirmed SARS-CoV-2 infection or an uninfected control (not recorded which).

This clonotype has a count of ten or more. The V call is TRBV28, the J call TRBJ1-4; D may be TRBD1 (6 bases). Germline loops: CDR1 MDHEN, CDR2 SYDVKM. The CDR3 contains 14 residues. V lost 6 bases, J lost 6 bases, and 14 bases lay in between. The CDR3 region is CASRPGQPDEKLFF. The CDR3 DNA reads TGTGCCAGCAGACCAGGACAGCCGGATGAAAAACTGTTTTTT.

The V and J genes are TRBV7-6 and TRBJ2-7; 10 nucleotides align to TRBD2. The J segment lost 5 bases and the V segment lost 5 bases, leaving 9 bases of the junction unmatched. Germline lookup yields CDR1 SGHVS and CDR2 FNYEAQ. This CDR3 contains 15 residues. The CDR3 sequence is CASSPVPSGGNEQYF. The CDR3 bases are TGTGCCAGCAGCCCCGTACCTAGCGGGGGCAACGAGCAGTACTTC. The full variable domain, its missing parts supplied by reference TRBV7-6 and TRBJ2-7, is GAGVSQSPRYKVTKRGQDVALRCDPISGHVSLYWYRQALGQGPEFLTYFNYEAQQDKSGLPNDRFSAERPEGSISTLTIQRTEQRDSAMYRCASSPVPSGGNEQYFGPGTRLTVT.

This clonotype was recorded a few times. The V gene is TRBV20-1, the J gene TRBJ1-6, with 7 nucleotides matching TRBD1. Germline V gives CDR1 DFQATT, CDR2 SNEGSKA (reference sequence). J lost 7 bases, V lost 3 bases, and 6 bases had no gene match. The CDR3 loop spans 14 amino acids. Written as DNA, the CDR3 is TGCAGTGCTAGTACAGGGGCTAGAAATTCACCCCTCCACTTT. As protein: CSASTGARNSPLHF.

The chain carries TRBV29-1 and TRBJ2-2; D remains unclear. The length of the CDR3 is 11 residues. Trimming took off 7 bases at V and 8 bases at J, with 11 bases between the two ends. Germline CDR1 is SQVTM and CDR2 is ANQGSEA. In DNA, the CDR3 is TGCAGCGGTGCGATGGTAGGGGAGCTGTTTTTT. It is translated as CSGAMVGELFF.

CDR3 coding DNA: TGTGCCAGCACCGGGGACAGGGCGAACTATGGCTACACCTTC. This gives the protein CASTGDRANYGYTF. The chain recombines TRBV7-9 with TRBJ1-2; 9 nucleotides line up with TRBD1. CDR1 is SEHNR and CDR2 is FQNEAQ in the germline V gene (reference sequence). Unmatched junction bases numbered 5, after V lost 7 bases and J lost 2 bases. The CDR3 runs to 14 residues.

This clonotype has ten or more counts. The chain links TRBV12-3 or TRBV12-4 to TRBJ1-2, with a possible D match to TRBD1 (5 bases). V was shortened by 6 bases and J by 4 bases, with 12 bases between the two germline ends. This CDR3 region has 13 residues. The DNA of the CDR3 is TGTGCCAGCAGCCCGGGACGGTTCTATGGCTACACCTTC. It translates to CASSPGRFYGYTF.

This clonotype was observed at least ten times. The V gene is TRBV7-9, the J gene TRBJ2-3; TRBD2 agrees at 11 bases. V gave up 0 bases and J gave up 6 bases; unmatched junction bases: 14. The CDR3 is made up of 19 amino acids. Germline V gives CDR1 SEHNR, CDR2 FQNEAQ (reference sequence). CDR3 coding DNA: TGTGCCAGCAGCTTAGCCTCTAGCGGGAGGCCAAGCAGGGTGGATACGCAGTATTTT. Translated, it gives CASSLASSGRPSRVDTQYF.